This TCR beta chain was recorded in a study of OX40 agonist ivuxolimab in advanced cancers. The repertoire was sequenced with immunoSEQ multiplex PCR; TCRdb's copy has only in-frame clones and lacks some. The table records tens of thousands of clones, less than 95% of them present only once. The germline CDR1 and CDR2 sequences are SQVTM and ANQGSEA. The CDR3 is 15 residues long. V was pared by 3 bases and J by 2 bases, with 13 bases between. The receptor was isolated from an adult with an advanced solid tumor such as melanoma, head and neck, liver or kidney cancer. The sequenced sample was CD4+ or CD8+ T cells sorted from blood, obtained in a trial of the OX40 agonist ivuxolimab. The chain recombines TRBV29-1 with TRBJ2-2, with D perhaps TRBD1 (5 bases). The DNA for the CDR3 is TGCAGCGTTGAGCTTGCAGGGCAAAACACCGGGGAGCTGTTTTTT. Its translation: CSVELAGQNTGELFF.